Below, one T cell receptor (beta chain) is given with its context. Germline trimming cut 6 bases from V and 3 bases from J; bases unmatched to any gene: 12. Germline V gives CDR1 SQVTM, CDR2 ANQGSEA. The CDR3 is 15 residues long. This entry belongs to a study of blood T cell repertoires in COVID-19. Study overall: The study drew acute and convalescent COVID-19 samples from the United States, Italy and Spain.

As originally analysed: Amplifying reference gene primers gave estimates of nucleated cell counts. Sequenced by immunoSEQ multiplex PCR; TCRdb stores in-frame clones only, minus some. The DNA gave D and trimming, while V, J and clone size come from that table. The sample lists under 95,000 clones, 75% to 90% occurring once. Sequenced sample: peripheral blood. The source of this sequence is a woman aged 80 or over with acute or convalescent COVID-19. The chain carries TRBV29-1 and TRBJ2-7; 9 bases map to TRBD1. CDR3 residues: CSVYHAGTGIYEQYF. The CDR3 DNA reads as TGCAGCGTCTATCATGCCGGGACAGGGATCTACGAGCAGTACTTC.